Reported below is one T cell receptor beta chain. The time point: persistent/refractory GD, antithyroid drugs over 5 years with positive TRAb. PBMC-derived RNA was used for the TCR library. With iRepertoire HTBI primers and Arm-PCR of CDR3 regions, TCR beta libraries were built. TCRdb recomputed calls from the multiplex PCR reads with MiXCR, one row per CDR3 protein. Of around 430,000 distinct CDR3 sequences detected, around a fifth appear once; the ten largest clones hold around 13%. The source of the sample is a study of regulatory T cells in long-lasting Graves disease. This specimen consisted of peripheral blood mononuclear cells (PBMCs), obtained when the disease was refractory, from a patient treated with antithyroid drugs. The sequence derives from a female donor with Graves disease.

The CDR3 nucleotides are TGCAGTGCCCGACTAGCGGGGGGGGAGAGCTCCTACGAGCAGTACTTC. Translated, it gives CSARLAGGESSYEQYF. The chain links TRBV20-1 to TRBJ2-7, with 14 bases matching TRBD2. This CDR3 spans 16 amino acids. Trimming removed 6 bases from V and 0 bases from J; junction bases left unmatched: 7. The V gene's germline CDR1 is DFQATT and CDR2 SNEGSKA (reference sequence).